These T cell receptor beta chains were read from a single sample in a study of blood T cell repertoires in COVID-19. Sequenced by immunoSEQ multiplex PCR; TCRdb stores in-frame clones only, minus some. The data contain fewer than 650,000 clones, 85% to 90% of them seen just once; the ten biggest clones take up roughly 8%. The sample taken for sequencing was peripheral blood. Receptors originate from a woman aged 45-65 years with COVID-19, enrolled during active disease. CDR3s include the opening cysteine and the closing phenylalanine or tryptophan. The D gene is left open where the match is weak. Only part of the rows carry a size: once, few, many, or a class if the clone is expanded.

>TRBJ1-2|TRBV6-6|.|TRBD1
TGTGCCAGCAGTACATTAGGACAGGGGGCAAATGGCTACACCTTC
CASSTLGQGANGYTF
>TRBJ2-1|TRBV23-1|.|TRBD1
TGCGCCAGCAGTCAAAATGGGCAGGGGGAGTACAATGAGCAGTTCTTC
CASSQNGQGEYNEQFF
>TRBJ2-3|TRBV5-6|.|TRBD1
TGTGCCAGCAGCTTCCTTAGGGACAGGGCAACAGATACGCAGTATTTT
CASSFLRDRATDTQYF
>TRBJ1-5|TRBV27|.|.
TGTGCCAGCAGTTTAGGTGGCAGTGCGGGGCCCCAGCATTTT
CASSLGGSAGPQHF
>TRBJ1-1|TRBV7-9|few|TRBD1
TGTGCCAGCAATGTAGGACAGGGGGCTCAAGGAACTGAAGCTTTCTTT
CASNVGQGAQGTEAFF
>TRBJ1-4|TRBV5-4|.|.
TGTGCCAGCAGCTTGGCAGGGGCTGACGGAAAACTGTTTTTT
CASSLAGADGKLFF
>TRBJ1-1|TRBV5-1|.|TRBD1
TGCGCCAGCAGCCCCTGGACAGGGGTCGGGAACACTGAAGCTTTCTTT
CASSPWTGVGNTEAFF
>TRBJ1-5|TRBV5-5|once|.
TGTGCCAGCAGCTTGCGACCCCCGGGTAGCAATCAGCCCCAGCATTTT
CASSLRPPGSNQPQHF
>TRBJ1-5|TRBV4-1|.|.
TGCGCCAGCAGCCAAGAAGCGAAAGGGGCAAGCAATCAGCCCCAGCATTTT
CASSQEAKGASNQPQHF
>TRBJ2-5|TRBV3-1/TRBV3-2|.|TRBD1
TGTGCCAGCACACCCAGGACAGGGGTGGAGACCCAGTACTTC
CASTPRTGVETQYF
>TRBJ2-1|TRBV15|.|TRBD2
TGTGCCACCAGCAGGGACCTAGCGGGATCCTACAATGAGCAGTTCTTC
CATSRDLAGSYNEQFF
>TRBJ2-5|TRBV9|.|TRBD1
TGTGCCAGCAGCGTAGCTCGCGCAGGGGGCGGCGAGACCCAGTACTTC
CASSVARAGGGETQYF
>TRBJ2-3|TRBV3-1/TRBV3-2|few|.
TGTGCCAGCAGCCTCCCGGGACTTCGGGCAGATACGCAGTATTTT
CASSLPGLRADTQYF
>TRBJ1-2|TRBV5-1|once|TRBD1
TGCGCCAGCAGCTTGGAGACAGGGACGGGGGAAGGCTACACCTTC
CASSLETGTGEGYTF
>TRBJ1-2|TRBV6-1|.|.
TGTGCCAGCAGTGAAGACGGAGGCAACTATGGCTACACCTTC
CASSEDGGNYGYTF
>TRBJ2-3|TRBV7-2|.|TRBD2
TGTGCCAGCAGAAATAGCGGGGGGCTAGATACGCAGTATTTT
CASRNSGGLDTQYF
>TRBJ2-2|TRBV9|.|.
TGTGCCAGCAGCTCTAACACCGGGGAGCTGTTTTTT
CASSSNTGELFF
>TRBJ1-5|TRBV6-2/TRBV6-3|.|TRBD1
TGTGCCAGCAGTTACGACAGGGGGGGGGCAAATCTTCAGCCCCAGCATTTT
CASSYDRGGANLQPQHF
>TRBJ1-6|TRBV19|once|TRBD1
TGTGCCAGTAGTATAGACCGACAGGGATATTCACCCCTCCACTTT
CASSIDRQGYSPLHF
>TRBJ1-2|TRBV5-6|.|.
TGTGCCAGCAGCCAAGGGAGGACCTATGGCTACACCTTC
CASSQGRTYGYTF
>TRBJ1-4|TRBV19|.|TRBD1
TGTGCCAGTAGTATCCAAAGACAGGGGAATGAAAAACTGTTTTTT
CASSIQRQGNEKLFF
>TRBJ2-7|TRBV27|.|.
TGTGCCAGCAGTCCCGACGCCAGGGTGGGGCAGGAAAGATCCTACGAGCAGTACTTC
CASSPDARVGQERSYEQYF
>TRBJ1-1|TRBV5-1|.|.
TGCGCCAGCAGCTTTACAGTGAACACTGAAGCTTTCTTT
CASSFTVNTEAFF
>TRBJ2-1|TRBV5-1|once|.
TGCGCCAGCAGCTTGGTGGGGGACTCCTCCTACAATGAGCAGTTCTTC
CASSLVGDSSYNEQFF
>TRBJ2-3|TRBV27|.|TRBD1
TGTGCCAGCAGGGACAGGGACACAGATACGCAGTATTTT
CASRDRDTDTQYF
>TRBJ1-3|TRBV6-8|.|.
TGTGCCAGCAGGAACAGGGCTGGAAACACCATATATTTT
CASRNRAGNTIYF
>TRBJ1-1|TRBV5-1|.|TRBD1
TGCGCCAGCAGCAACCTGGGACAGGGCGGAACTGAAGCTTTCTTT
CASSNLGQGGTEAFF
>TRBJ2-3|TRBV10-3|.|TRBD2
TGTGCCACCGGGGCTAGCGGGGGACCAGATACGCAGTATTTT
CATGASGGPDTQYF
>TRBJ2-5|TRBV6-5|.|TRBD1
TGTGCCAGCAGTTTAGACAGGGGACCTCAAGAGACCCAGTACTTC
CASSLDRGPQETQYF
>TRBJ2-7|TRBV10-3|.|.
TGTGCCATCAGTGACAGGGGATACGAGCAGTACTTC
CAISDRGYEQYF
>TRBJ1-3|TRBV30|.|TRBD1
TGTGCCTGGAGGACAGGGGTGGGAAACACCATATATTTT
CAWRTGVGNTIYF
>TRBJ1-5|TRBV30|.|.
TGTGCCTGGTCCTCGGAGACTCTAGGTCAGCCCCAGCATTTT
CAWSSETLGQPQHF
>TRBJ2-7|TRBV7-2|.|TRBD2
TGTGCCAGCAGCCCCGGGAGGAGGAGTGACGAGCAGTACTTC
CASSPGRRSDEQYF
>TRBJ2-5|TRBV11-2|.|.
TGTGCCAGCAGCTTCGGCACGGGTCGTTCCGCCCAGTACTTC
CASSFGTGRSAQYF
>TRBJ2-1|TRBV5-4|.|TRBD2
TGTGCCAGCAGCTTGGATGAGACTAGCAAATTCTTC
CASSLDETSKFF
>TRBJ1-4|TRBV10-3|.|.
TGTGCCGTCTTGTCAGGGGAAAAACTGTTTTTT
CAVLSGEKLFF
>TRBJ2-7|TRBV11-1|.|TRBD2
TGTGCCAGCAGCTTAGGGGCGGGGGGCTCCTACGAGCAGTACTTC
CASSLGAGGSYEQYF
>TRBJ2-2|TRBV13|.|.
TGTGCCAGCAGCTGGGGGGAGAGCACCGGGGAGCTGTTTTTT
CASSWGESTGELFF
>TRBJ2-5|TRBV29-1|.|.
TGCAGCGGCGGCAGGGAATGGGAGACCCAGTACTTC
CSGGREWETQYF
>TRBJ2-2|TRBV7-6|.|TRBD2
TGTGCCAGCAGCTCCCCTCCGGGACTAGACACCGGGGAGCTGTTTTTT
CASSSPPGLDTGELFF